This TCR beta chain was identified during a study of T cells in Graves' hyperthyroidism and ophthalmopathy. Findings of the study overall: Through a model of 13 V-J features, ophthalmopathy was separated from stable hyperthyroidism.

The CDR3 extends over 13 amino acids. CDR1 and CDR2 (germline): LNHNV, YYDKDF (reference sequence). Trimming removed 7 bases from V and 2 bases from J, with 11 bases in between. Template material for amplifying TCR beta CDR3 regions consisted of RNA transcripts. Initially, a first-round RT-PCR of the TCR CDR3 employed the HTBI primer set. TCRdb processed the multiplex PCR reads anew with MiXCR; each CDR3 protein has one entry. The sample carries a few hundred thousand distinct CDR3 sequences, about a sixth recorded once. Worth noting for this clonotype: Antigen specificity is unknown.

Exclusions: uncontrolled infection, other autoimmune disease, pregnancy, lactation. Out of 8.5 to 10 ml of fresh peripheral blood came the PBMCs. The chain carries TRBV15 and TRBJ2-5, with D possibly matching TRBD1 (5 bases). The clonotype was recovered from a woman under 40 with Graves' hyperthyroidism. The sequencing sample was made of blood. The CDR3 region is CATKKDRQETQYF. CDR3 nucleotide sequence: TGTGCCACCAAGAAAGACAGACAAGAGACCCAGTACTTC.